These T cell receptor beta chains were read from a single sample in a study of blood T cell repertoires in COVID-19. Method: immunoSEQ multiplex PCR; TCRdb's copy keeps in-frame clones and lacks some. The sample shows a few hundred thousand clones, about 87% of them seen only once. The material sequenced was peripheral blood. The receptors originated from a middle-aged woman with acute or convalescent COVID-19. The conserved cysteine and the conserved F or W are not part of the CDR3 here. The D gene is left open where the match is weak.

j_gene: TRBJ1-1
d_gene: NA
v_gene: TRBV29-1
CDR3aa: SVGQMNTEAF

j_gene: TRBJ1-4
d_gene: TRBD1
v_gene: TRBV2
CDR3aa: ASRTGWDRGNEKLF

j_gene: TRBJ1-2
d_gene: NA
v_gene: TRBV7-9
CDR3aa: ATTREVGYT

j_gene: TRBJ1-1
d_gene: NA
v_gene: TRBV4-1
CDR3aa: ASSQDLQSYTEAF

j_gene: TRBJ2-1
d_gene: TRBD2
v_gene: TRBV9
CDR3aa: ASSVATRASGGNEQF

j_gene: TRBJ2-1
d_gene: NA
v_gene: TRBV4-1
CDR3aa: ASSQVQGEQF

j_gene: TRBJ1-3
d_gene: NA
v_gene: TRBV4-2
CDR3aa: ASSQDGSISGNTIY

j_gene: TRBJ1-2
d_gene: NA
v_gene: TRBV5-1
CDR3aa: ASSFRPEGT

j_gene: TRBJ2-3
d_gene: TRBD2
v_gene: TRBV5-6
CDR3aa: ASSLVERGSTDTQY

j_gene: TRBJ2-5
d_gene: NA
v_gene: TRBV7-2
CDR3aa: ASSQRTDSLY

j_gene: TRBJ2-3
d_gene: TRBD2
v_gene: TRBV5-1
CDR3aa: ASSPGTSGGRTDTQY

j_gene: TRBJ2-1
d_gene: TRBD2
v_gene: TRBV5-1
CDR3aa: ASRLAGALYNEQF

j_gene: TRBJ1-2
d_gene: NA
v_gene: TRBV5-6
CDR3aa: ASTPDIRDGYGYT

j_gene: TRBJ1-2
d_gene: TRBD1
v_gene: TRBV19
CDR3aa: ASSMQQGTGYT

j_gene: TRBJ1-1
d_gene: TRBD1
v_gene: TRBV19
CDR3aa: ASSLGQANTEAF

j_gene: TRBJ2-1
d_gene: NA
v_gene: TRBV12-3/TRBV12-4
CDR3aa: ASRRGPSNEQF

j_gene: TRBJ2-5
d_gene: TRBD1
v_gene: TRBV5-1
CDR3aa: ASSFWDRDQETQY

j_gene: TRBJ1-2
d_gene: TRBD1
v_gene: TRBV19
CDR3aa: ASIPRGGTDGYT

j_gene: TRBJ1-4
d_gene: TRBD1
v_gene: TRBV4-2
CDR3aa: ASSLTAAGGNEKLF

j_gene: TRBJ1-2
d_gene: TRBD1
v_gene: TRBV29-1
CDR3aa: SAETGAAYGYT

j_gene: TRBJ2-3
d_gene: NA
v_gene: TRBV9
CDR3aa: ASSVGGYTDTQY

j_gene: TRBJ2-1
d_gene: NA
v_gene: TRBV5-4
CDR3aa: ASSPWGVNEQF

j_gene: TRBJ1-1
d_gene: NA
v_gene: TRBV2
CDR3aa: ASGGENTEAF

j_gene: TRBJ1-5
d_gene: NA
v_gene: TRBV2
CDR3aa: ASSGGQGYSNQPQH

j_gene: TRBJ2-1
d_gene: TRBD2
v_gene: TRBV5-1
CDR3aa: ASSTLKSGGPYNEQF

j_gene: TRBJ2-2
d_gene: NA
v_gene: TRBV11-2
CDR3aa: ASWAPNTGELF

j_gene: TRBJ1-1
d_gene: NA
v_gene: TRBV18
CDR3aa: ASSRESGSRTEAF

j_gene: TRBJ2-3
d_gene: NA
v_gene: TRBV14
CDR3aa: ASSLPERDKDTQY

j_gene: TRBJ1-1
d_gene: NA
v_gene: TRBV29-1
CDR3aa: SVVNREAF

j_gene: TRBJ2-1
d_gene: TRBD2
v_gene: TRBV5-4
CDR3aa: ASSPSGGAYNEQF

j_gene: TRBJ1-3
d_gene: NA
v_gene: TRBV5-1
CDR3aa: ASSQGTVSSGNTIY

j_gene: TRBJ2-2
d_gene: TRBD2
v_gene: TRBV5-1
CDR3aa: ASRLLAGGRGTGELF

j_gene: TRBJ1-2
d_gene: NA
v_gene: TRBV28
CDR3aa: ASSYLNAHYT

j_gene: TRBJ1-2
d_gene: NA
v_gene: TRBV2
CDR3aa: ASGLEARGYT

j_gene: TRBJ2-1
d_gene: TRBD1
v_gene: TRBV11-3
CDR3aa: ASSPGTGGNNEQF

j_gene: TRBJ1-1
d_gene: TRBD1
v_gene: TRBV10-3
CDR3aa: AISAHGGGTGGGSTEAF

j_gene: TRBJ1-2
d_gene: TRBD1
v_gene: TRBV7-9
CDR3aa: ASSNAGQGYGYT

j_gene: TRBJ1-5
d_gene: NA
v_gene: TRBV29-1
CDR3aa: SVGDTSNQPQH

j_gene: TRBJ2-1
d_gene: NA
v_gene: TRBV5-1
CDR3aa: ASSLSSGWEQF

j_gene: TRBJ2-2
d_gene: NA
v_gene: TRBV6-5
CDR3aa: ASSYSTGNTGELF

j_gene: TRBJ1-1
d_gene: TRBD1
v_gene: TRBV4-1
CDR3aa: ASSGYKGQGSTEAF

j_gene: TRBJ1-2
d_gene: NA
v_gene: TRBV19
CDR3aa: ASSFGEGFGYGYT

j_gene: TRBJ1-1
d_gene: TRBD1
v_gene: TRBV9
CDR3aa: ASSVRQGVNTEAF

j_gene: TRBJ1-2
d_gene: TRBD1
v_gene: TRBV30
CDR3aa: ASSTGRNYGYT

j_gene: TRBJ1-1
d_gene: NA
v_gene: TRBV6-6
CDR3aa: ASSYWGRDGKTEAF

j_gene: TRBJ2-5
d_gene: TRBD2
v_gene: TRBV6-5
CDR3aa: ASSWLGEGETQY

j_gene: TRBJ1-4
d_gene: NA
v_gene: TRBV5-1
CDR3aa: ASSLGTAATNEKLF

j_gene: TRBJ1-6
d_gene: NA
v_gene: TRBV15
CDR3aa: ATSRPGDSYNSPLH